This is a list of T cell receptor beta chains from one sample in a study of regulatory T cells in long-lasting Graves disease. One entry per CDR3 protein results from TCRdb running MiXCR on the multiplex PCR reads. The table has hundreds of thousands of distinct CDR3 sequences, about 22% seen once. The sample was peripheral blood mononuclear cells (PBMCs), taken when the disease was refractory, from a patient treated with antithyroid drugs. All receptors come from a female donor with Graves disease. Both conserved end residues are part of each CDR3. Each record gives: J gene, V gene, clone size, D gene, CDR3 protein, CDR3 DNA. D genes are given only for firm matches. Not every row has a clone size; where given, it reads once, few, many or a size class.

J gene: TRBJ1-5
V gene: TRBV19
clone size: few
D gene: NA
CDR3 protein: CASSIGLDGNQPQHF
CDR3 DNA: TGTGCCAGTAGTATAGGTCTCGACGGCAATCAGCCCCAGCATTTT

J gene: TRBJ1-5
V gene: TRBV7-9
clone size: many
D gene: TRBD1
CDR3 protein: CASSSGTAFNNQPQHF
CDR3 DNA: TGTGCCAGCAGCTCGGGGACAGCTTTTAACAATCAGCCCCAGCATTTT

J gene: TRBJ2-5
V gene: TRBV7-2
clone size: NA
D gene: TRBD2
CDR3 protein: CASSLHAPERENRETQYF
CDR3 DNA: TGTGCCAGCAGCTTACATGCCCCAGAGCGGGAGAACCGGGAGACCCAGTACTTC

J gene: TRBJ1-1
V gene: TRBV20-1
clone size: few
D gene: NA
CDR3 protein: CSARDGGANTEAFF
CDR3 DNA: TGCAGTGCTAGAGACGGTGGGGCGAACACTGAAGCTTTCTTT

J gene: TRBJ2-7
V gene: TRBV6-2/TRBV6-3
clone size: NA
D gene: TRBD2
CDR3 protein: CASSYSISSGSYEQYF
CDR3 DNA: TGTGCCAGCAGTTACTCGATTTCTAGCGGTTCCTACGAGCAGTACTTC

J gene: TRBJ1-3
V gene: TRBV20-1
clone size: NA
D gene: NA
CDR3 protein: CSARKAGSGNTIYF
CDR3 DNA: TGCAGTGCTAGAAAAGCAGGGTCTGGAAACACTATATATTTT

J gene: TRBJ2-3
V gene: TRBV7-9
clone size: NA
D gene: TRBD2
CDR3 protein: CASSGSGSTDTQYF
CDR3 DNA: TGTGCCAGCAGCGGTAGCGGGAGCACAGATACGCAGTATTTT

J gene: TRBJ2-1
V gene: TRBV15
clone size: once
D gene: NA
CDR3 protein: CATSYGLSSYNEQFF
CDR3 DNA: TGTGCCACCAGCTACGGACTCAGCTCCTACAATGAGCAGTTCTTC

J gene: TRBJ1-5
V gene: TRBV7-8
clone size: many
D gene: NA
CDR3 protein: CASSLAGGRQPQHF
CDR3 DNA: TGTGCCAGCAGCTTAGCGGGGGGAAGACAGCCCCAGCATTTT

J gene: TRBJ1-1
V gene: TRBV19
clone size: few
D gene: TRBD1
CDR3 protein: CASRMGQENTEAFF
CDR3 DNA: TGTGCCAGTAGGATGGGACAGGAGAACACTGAAGCTTTCTTT

J gene: TRBJ2-7
V gene: TRBV7-9
clone size: NA
D gene: NA
CDR3 protein: CASSGGPLEQYF
CDR3 DNA: TGTGCCAGCAGTGGGGGACCTCTCGAGCAGTACTTC

J gene: TRBJ1-1
V gene: TRBV13
clone size: few
D gene: NA
CDR3 protein: CASSWVRSNTEAFF
CDR3 DNA: TGTGCCAGCAGCTGGGTCAGATCGAACACTGAAGCTTTCTTT

J gene: TRBJ1-1
V gene: TRBV6-1
clone size: many
D gene: TRBD1
CDR3 protein: CASSGQGNTEAFF
CDR3 DNA: TGTGCCAGCAGCGGACAGGGGAACACTGAAGCTTTCTTT

J gene: TRBJ1-1
V gene: TRBV6-1
clone size: many
D gene: NA
CDR3 protein: CASRNGQSTEAFF
CDR3 DNA: TGTGCCAGCAGAAACGGACAGAGCACTGAAGCTTTCTTT

J gene: TRBJ1-5
V gene: TRBV11-3
clone size: many
D gene: NA
CDR3 protein: CASSRQVNQPQHF
CDR3 DNA: TGTGCCAGCAGCAGACAGGTTAATCAGCCCCAGCATTTT

J gene: TRBJ1-4
V gene: TRBV12-3/TRBV12-4
clone size: many
D gene: TRBD1
CDR3 protein: CASSPGQGFAKLFF
CDR3 DNA: TGTGCCAGCAGTCCGGGACAGGGTTTTGCAAAACTGTTTTTT

J gene: TRBJ1-5
V gene: TRBV6-1
clone size: many
D gene: TRBD1
CDR3 protein: CASSHGQVLGQPQHF
CDR3 DNA: TGTGCCAGCAGCCACGGACAGGTCTTGGGACAGCCCCAGCATTTT

J gene: TRBJ1-6
V gene: TRBV7-2
clone size: few
D gene: NA
CDR3 protein: CASSLYGHLNNSPLHF
CDR3 DNA: TGTGCCAGCAGCTTATACGGACACTTGAATAATTCACCCCTCCACTTT

J gene: TRBJ1-4
V gene: TRBV5-5
clone size: many
D gene: NA
CDR3 protein: CASSSTGVESEKLFF
CDR3 DNA: TGTGCCAGCAGCTCGACGGGAGTTGAGTCCGAAAAACTGTTTTTT

J gene: TRBJ2-7
V gene: TRBV6-2/TRBV6-3
clone size: few
D gene: NA
CDR3 protein: CASSYSTGSGYEQYF
CDR3 DNA: TGTGCCAGCAGTTACTCTACAGGGTCGGGCTACGAGCAGTACTTC

J gene: TRBJ2-7
V gene: TRBV28
clone size: many
D gene: TRBD1
CDR3 protein: CASRIQGTGIYEQYF
CDR3 DNA: TGTGCCAGCAGAATCCAAGGGACAGGTATCTACGAGCAGTACTTC

J gene: TRBJ1-1
V gene: TRBV11-2
clone size: many
D gene: NA
CDR3 protein: CASSSAGVNTEAFF
CDR3 DNA: TGTGCCAGCAGCTCAGCCGGGGTGAACACTGAAGCTTTCTTT

J gene: TRBJ2-7
V gene: TRBV19
clone size: few
D gene: NA
CDR3 protein: CASSTAGTPTYEQYF
CDR3 DNA: TGTGCCAGTAGTACCGCCGGGACTCCAACCTACGAGCAGTACTTC

J gene: TRBJ1-3
V gene: TRBV11-2
clone size: few
D gene: NA
CDR3 protein: CASSTTGSSGNTIYF
CDR3 DNA: TGTGCCAGCAGCACGACGGGTAGCTCTGGAAACACCATATATTTT

J gene: TRBJ2-7
V gene: TRBV29-1
clone size: few
D gene: TRBD1
CDR3 protein: CSVSTGRIYEQYF
CDR3 DNA: TGCAGCGTTTCGACAGGGAGAATATACGAGCAGTACTTC

J gene: TRBJ2-5
V gene: TRBV4-1
clone size: NA
D gene: NA
CDR3 protein: CASSRGLLGQETQYF
CDR3 DNA: TGCGCCAGCAGCCGGGGACTGCTCGGGCAAGAGACCCAGTACTTC

J gene: TRBJ2-5
V gene: TRBV12-3/TRBV12-4
clone size: many
D gene: TRBD1
CDR3 protein: CASSVDRGSETQYF
CDR3 DNA: TGTGCCAGCAGTGTGGACAGGGGGTCAGAGACCCAGTACTTC

J gene: TRBJ1-6
V gene: TRBV5-6
clone size: NA
D gene: TRBD1
CDR3 protein: CASSMGQPNSPLHF
CDR3 DNA: TGTGCCAGCAGTATGGGACAGCCTAATTCACCCCTCCACTTT

J gene: TRBJ2-7
V gene: TRBV6-5
clone size: many
D gene: NA
CDR3 protein: CASSYSLGWEDEQYF
CDR3 DNA: TGTGCCAGCAGTTACTCCCTTGGGTGGGAGGACGAGCAGTACTTC